Below are 5 T cell receptor beta chains sequenced from a single sample in a study of a mutant IDH1 vaccine in newly diagnosed glioma. Measured with immunoSEQ multiplex PCR; TCRdb has only the in-frame clones, and not every one. This sample has about 94,000 clones, with roughly 89% found just once. Which antigens these TCRs recognize remains unknown. Time point reported: week 47, end of study. The content of each vaccine dose was 300 ug of mutant IDH1 20-mer peptide, and topical imiquimod accompanied it. The specimen was PBMCs, collected from a glioma patient whose treatment included an IDH1 peptide vaccine. The receptors were sampled from a woman between 45 and 60 years old with glioma.

Concerning this clone: This sample includes further DNA sequences coding for the same CDR3. This chain connects TRBV5-4 to TRBJ1-1, with 7 nucleotides matching TRBD1. Unmatched junction bases numbered 3, after V lost 0 bases and J lost 4 bases. Germline V gene data show CDR1 as SGHNT and CDR2 as YYREEE (reference sequence). The CDR3 has 14 residues. Here the CDR3 reads CASSLEAGGTEAFF. The DNA for the CDR3 is TGTGCCAGCAGCTTGGAGGCAGGGGGCACTGAAGCTTTCTTT.

V usage is TRBV5-6 and J usage is TRBJ2-7; D ambiguous. The CDR3 is 13 amino acids. Germline V gives CDR1 SGHDT, CDR2 YYEEEE. V lost 5 bases to trimming and J lost 6 bases, with 15 bases between them. The CDR3 DNA sequence: TGTGCCAGCAGAGCGCCGGGCAAGCCCGAGCAGTACTTC. It yields the protein CASRAPGKPEQYF. Full variable domain (rest looked up from reference TRBV5-6 and TRBJ2-7): DAGVTQSPTHLIKTRGQQVTLRCSPKSGHDTVSWYQQALGQGPQFIFQYYEEEERQRGNFPDRFSGHQFPNYSSELNVNALLLGDSALYLCASRAPGKPEQYFGPGTRLTVT.

There are a few counts of this clone. The chain has TRBV5-6 and TRBJ2-5, with D perhaps being TRBD1 or TRBD2 (6 bases each). The CDR3 sequence is 11 residues long. The germline V gene has CDR1 SGHDT and CDR2 YYEEEE. V lost 3 bases and J lost 10, with 10 bases in between. CDR3 sequence reads: CASSWRGDQYF. DNA of the CDR3: TGTGCCAGCAGCTGGAGGGGGGACCAGTACTTC.

The V call is TRBV30, the J call TRBJ2-1; 10 bases are shared with TRBD1. CDR3 size: 15 residues. V was clipped by 5 bases and J by 6 bases; unmatched bases: 10. Germline assignment: CDR1 GTSNPN and CDR2 SVGIG (reference sequence). Here the CDR3 reads CAWRWGDRGINEQFF. The CDR3 bases are TGTGCCTGGCGGTGGGGGGACAGGGGTATCAATGAGCAGTTCTTC.

This rearrangement joins TRBV5-1 to TRBJ1-4; D is uncertain. Germline-derived CDR1 and CDR2 are SGHRS and YFSETQ. This CDR3 contains 15 residues. V was trimmed by 0 bases and J by 2 bases, leaving 8 bases between them. CDR3 DNA: TGCGCCAGCAGCTTGGGAGGCTCTACTAATGAAAAACTGTTTTTT. This codes for CASSLGGSTNEKLFF.